This paragraph covers one T cell receptor (beta chain) sequence. Its antigen is not identified. The repertoire was sequenced with immunoSEQ multiplex PCR; TCRdb's copy has only in-frame clones and lacks some. The table includes some 150,000 clones, roughly 89% detected once. The donors were in the 120-subject validation cohort; that cohort was separate from the roughly 730-subject first cohort. This sample was included in a study of cytomegalovirus exposure and HLA in healthy donors. The study, taken as a whole, reports: Among the CMV-associated chains, three were confirmed in vitro as specific for CMV antigens. Rarity held for most TCR sequences, but there were some public TCRs that occurred in many donors. Reports indicated that the classifier achieved high specificity and sensitivity in diagnosing cytomegalovirus status.

Germline CDR1 SGDLS, CDR2 YYNGEE. CDR3 length: 15 amino acids. V was pared by 2 bases and J by 8 bases, with 14 bases between. This receptor was identified in a woman under 30 in good health and CMV-seropositive. The sample was PBMCs. The V gene is TRBV9, the J gene TRBJ1-6, with a weak D call TRBD1 (6 bases). The CDR3 here is CASSVGTSRYSPLHF. CDR3 DNA sequence: TGTGCCAGCAGCGTGGGGACAAGTCGTTATTCACCCCTCCACTTT.